This T cell receptor (beta chain) was documented in a study of T cells expressing NK-cell markers. Study details: From sorted CD3+CD56+NKG2C+, CD3+CD56+NKG2C- and CD3+CD56-NKG2C+ T cells came the TCR beta repertoires. Broader study findings: Roughly 6 donors had dominant NKG2C+ clonotypes that comprised about 1.0-7.5% of their CD8+ T cells.

About this clonotype: Its antigen is still unknown.

CDR1 and CDR2 from the germline V gene are MDHEN and SYDVKM. This CDR3 spans 16 amino acids. From the 5' RACE reads, TCRdb lists one entry per CDR3 protein and no DNA. This table holds 500,000 to 700,000 distinct CDR3 sequences. This receptor was taken from a man between 18 and 29 years old in good health. V and J are TRBV28 and TRBJ2-7; TCRdb's D call, TRBD1, is unchecked because there is no DNA. Sample: blood T cells: a sorted CD56 or NKG2C T cell subset, CD4+ or CD8+ T cells, or bulk PBMC T cells (not recorded which). CDR3 sequence reads: CASSSLRDNYFYEQYF.